Listed below are T cell receptor beta chains from one sample, sequenced in a study of persistence of HIV-infected CD4 T cells. The antigens of these receptors remain unknown. Only in-frame clones appear in the TCRdb table, and some are missing; sequencing was by immunoSEQ multiplex PCR. The sample shows 45,000 to 55,000 clones, about 80% of them seen only once. The material sequenced was CD4+ T cells sorted from PBMCs after roughly 18-hour stimulation, taken from a patient who received antiretroviral therapy. These receptors all stem from an adult man with HIV who was CMV-seropositive. The CDR3 runs from the conserved cysteine through the conserved F or W. Fields, in order: CDR3 length, clone size, D gene, V gene, J gene, CDR3 DNA, CDR3 protein. A D gene is named only where the DNA matches it firmly. Where a row states a size, it is once, few, many or the class of an expanded clone; other rows omit it.

11	once	-	TRBV6-5	TRBJ2-1	TGTGCCAGCATAGCCTACAATGAGCAGTTCTTC	CASIAYNEQFF
15	-	-	TRBV5-6	TRBJ2-7	TGTGCCAGCAACAGGCCCGGGGATCGAAGGAACGAGCAGTACTTC	CASNRPGDRRNEQYF
15	-	-	TRBV9	TRBJ1-3	TGTGCCAGCAGCGTAGCCCTTTGGGGGGGAAACACCATATATTTT	CASSVALWGGNTIYF
11	-	-	TRBV20-1	TRBJ1-2	TGCAGTGCCGCTGGGGGTAGTGGCTACACCTTC	CSAAGGSGYTF
15	few	TRBD2	TRBV19	TRBJ2-1	TGTGCCAGTAGTACTTCTAGCGGGTGGGGGGATGAGCAGTTCTTC	CASSTSSGWGDEQFF
13	few	TRBD2	TRBV30	TRBJ2-1	TGTGCCTGGACCCGCGGGAGGACCAATGAGCAGTTCTTC	CAWTRGRTNEQFF
12	-	-	TRBV3-1/TRBV3-2	TRBJ1-1	-	CASTSGKTEAFF
8	few	-	TRBV7-9	TRBJ2-7	TGTGCCAACTACGAGCAGTACTTC	CANYEQYF
18	-	TRBD2	TRBV7-6	TRBJ2-7	TGTGCCAGCAGCATCCCGACTAGCGGGGGACAAAATTCCTACGAGCAGTACTTC	CASSIPTSGGQNSYEQYF
13	few	TRBD1	TRBV6-6	TRBJ1-3	TGTGCCAGCAGACAGGGGGAAGGAAACACCATATATTTT	CASRQGEGNTIYF
14	-	TRBD1	TRBV5-5	TRBJ1-5	TGTGCCAGCGGACAGGGTGTGGTCGTCCAGCCCCAGCATTTT	CASGQGVVVQPQHF
14	-	-	TRBV7-9	TRBJ2-1	TGTGCCAGCAGCTTAGGGGGCAGATACAATGAGCAGTTCTTC	CASSLGGRYNEQFF
14	-	-	TRBV6-2/TRBV6-3	TRBJ2-7	TGTGCCAGCAGTTACGGTTCCGGGGACTACGAGCAGTACTTC	CASSYGSGDYEQYF
16	medium-sized	-	TRBV2	TRBJ1-1	TGTGCCAGCAGTATCCGGTCGCAATCACCGAACACTGAAGCTTTCTTT	CASSIRSQSPNTEAFF
15	once	-	TRBV7-2	TRBJ2-2	TGTGCCAGCAGCCCTACCAGCGGGCTGGGCGGGGAGCTGTTTTTT	CASSPTSGLGGELFF
17	-	-	TRBV7-2	TRBJ1-3	TGTGCCAGCAGCCCTTATTTCCTAGGGTCGGCTGGAAACACCATATATTTT	CASSPYFLGSAGNTIYF
16	few	-	TRBV10-3	TRBJ2-1	TGTGCCATCAGCGCCCTTAACGGGGCCTACCTGAATGAGCAGTTCTTC	CAISALNGAYLNEQFF
14	-	-	TRBV19	TRBJ1-5	TGTGCCAGTAAGGAAACGGGACTTAATCAGCCCCAGCATTTT	CASKETGLNQPQHF
17	-	-	TRBV6-2/TRBV6-3	TRBJ2-6	TGTGCCAGCAGTTACTCTACAGGCTTAGTGGGGGCCAACGTCCTGACTTTC	CASSYSTGLVGANVLTF
13	-	-	TRBV18	TRBJ2-7	TGTGCCAGCTCACCACAGAACTCCTACGAGCAGTACTTC	CASSPQNSYEQYF
13	-	-	TRBV5-1	TRBJ1-1	TGCGCCAGCAGCTTGGCAAGGGACACTGAAGCTTTCTTT	CASSLARDTEAFF
15	-	TRBD2	TRBV6-5	TRBJ2-5	TGTGCCAGCAGTTACGAGAGACTAGCGGGGGAGACCCAGTACTTC	CASSYERLAGETQYF
14	-	TRBD2	TRBV13	TRBJ2-5	TGTGCCAGCAGCCTATACCGGGAGGGGGAGACCCAGTACTTC	CASSLYREGETQYF
13	-	-	TRBV9	TRBJ1-3	TGTGCCAGCAGCGTAGCCTCTGGAAACACCATATATTTT	CASSVASGNTIYF
13	-	TRBD1	TRBV2	TRBJ1-2	TGTGCCAGCAGGCCGGACAGGGGGGCTCTGCTAGCCTTC	CASRPDRGALLAF
15	few	TRBD1	TRBV7-8	TRBJ2-7	TGTGCCAGCAGCGTGGGACAGGGCCAAATCTACGAGCAGTACTTC	CASSVGQGQIYEQYF
16	-	-	TRBV4-1	TRBJ1-4	TGCGCCAGCAGCCACCGACAGAATTCACAGGGTGAAAAACTGTTTTTT	CASSHRQNSQGEKLFF
15	-	TRBD2	TRBV5-1	TRBJ2-7	TGCGCCAGCGGGCTAGCGGGAGAGGGGGCCTACGAGCAGTACTTC	CASGLAGEGAYEQYF
15	-	TRBD2	TRBV18	TRBJ2-7	TGTGCCAGCTCGTTCCTAGCGGGGGACTCCTACGAGCAGTACTTC	CASSFLAGDSYEQYF
16	-	-	TRBV10-3	TRBJ1-5	TGTGCCATCAGTGATCGGAAGAGGGGGAGAAATCAGCCCCAGCATTTT	CAISDRKRGRNQPQHF
13	-	-	TRBV29-1	TRBJ2-7	TGCAGCGTTGCTTCCTTGAGACCGTACGAGCAGTACTTC	CSVASLRPYEQYF
14	-	-	TRBV3-1/TRBV3-2	TRBJ1-5	TGTGCCAGCAGCCAAAGGGCTAGCAATCAGCCCCAGCATTTT	CASSQRASNQPQHF
13	few	-	TRBV7-9	TRBJ1-2	TGTGCCAGCAGCTTAGCAGACGTCTATGGCTACACCTTC	CASSLADVYGYTF
15	-	TRBD2	TRBV6-5	TRBJ2-1	TGTGCCAGCAGTTACGGTTCTAGCGGGGGGGCTGAGCAGTTCTTC	CASSYGSSGGAEQFF
14	-	TRBD1	TRBV7-9	TRBJ1-1	TGTGCCAGCAGCCAGGGGGTCGTCAACACTGAAGCTTTCTTT	CASSQGVVNTEAFF
18	once	-	TRBV5-5	TRBJ1-3	TGTGCCAGCAGCTTGGACAGGGCGTCCAACCCCTCTGGAAACACCATATATTTT	CASSLDRASNPSGNTIYF
14	-	-	TRBV7-6	TRBJ2-7	TGTGCCAGCAGCTTAGTAGGCTCATCCTACGAGCAGTACTTC	CASSLVGSSYEQYF
15	-	-	TRBV4-3	TRBJ1-2	TGCGCCAGCAGCCAAGATTCACAGGATGAGTATGGCTACACCTTC	CASSQDSQDEYGYTF
16	-	TRBD1	TRBV6-2/TRBV6-3	TRBJ2-1	TGTGCCAGCAGCGATCCCGGGACAGGGGGCTTAAATGAGCAGTTCTTC	CASSDPGTGGLNEQFF
14	-	-	TRBV18	TRBJ1-4	TGTGCCAGCTCACCGGACGGATATAATGAAAAACTGTTTTTT	CASSPDGYNEKLFF
15	few	TRBD1	TRBV5-5	TRBJ1-4	TGTGCCAGCAGCTTGGCGTCAGGGGGAGGTGAAAAACTGTTTTTT	CASSLASGGGEKLFF
14	-	-	TRBV7-9	TRBJ1-2	TGTGCCAGCAGCTTAGCATTTGTATCGGGTGGCTACACCTTC	CASSLAFVSGGYTF
16	medium-sized	-	TRBV7-8	TRBJ1-5	TGTGCCAGCAGCTTTACCGGGATGCCCCTCAATCAGCCCCAGCATTTT	CASSFTGMPLNQPQHF
12	-	-	TRBV7-2	TRBJ1-1	TGTGCCAGCAGCTTCCAGGGTACTGAAGCTTTCTTT	CASSFQGTEAFF
14	-	TRBD1	TRBV2	TRBJ1-6	TGTGCCAGCAACCCGACAGGGTTTGGGTCACCCCTCCACTTT	CASNPTGFGSPLHF
15	few	-	TRBV5-1	TRBJ1-6	TGCGCCAGCAGCGATACCTCCCGGGGGAATTCACCCCTCCACTTT	CASSDTSRGNSPLHF
15	-	-	TRBV6-1	TRBJ1-5	TGTGCCAGCAGTGAAATTCGGTATAGCAATCAGCCCCAGCATTTT	CASSEIRYSNQPQHF
14	-	-	TRBV27	TRBJ1-5	TGTGCCAGCAGTTTACAGGGTTTGCAGCAGCCCCAGCATTTT	CASSLQGLQQPQHF
15	once	TRBD1	TRBV10-3	TRBJ2-1	TGTGCCATCAGCCTGGGACAGGGGGCAGGTAATGAGCAGTTCTTC	CAISLGQGAGNEQFF
14	few	-	TRBV2	TRBJ1-2	TGTGCCAGCAGTTTGCGCAGGACAGACTATGGCTACACCTTC	CASSLRRTDYGYTF
13	-	-	TRBV5-1	TRBJ2-2	TGCGCCAGCAGCGGTAGCGGCACCGGGGAGCTGTTTTTT	CASSGSGTGELFF
15	-	-	TRBV19	TRBJ1-5	TGTGCCAGTAGTATCGCGGGGGTGAGCAATCAGCCCCAGCATTTT	CASSIAGVSNQPQHF
15	-	TRBD1	TRBV10-3	TRBJ1-1	TGTGCCATCAGTGATAAAGACAGGGTGAACACTGAAGCTTTCTTT	CAISDKDRVNTEAFF